The clone carrying this TCR beta chain was recorded only once. The target antigen is unknown. This entry is derived from a study of cytomegalovirus exposure and HLA in healthy donors. Notes on the study in general: Across all donors, roughly uniform sequencing depth was an assumption of the presence/absence analyses. For most TCR beta V segments, an earlier analysis put the productive rate at about 87% or about 30% of the time.

PCR was performed using 60 Vbeta and 13 Jbeta primers. Clones were read by immunoSEQ multiplex PCR, and TCRdb kept only the in-frame ones, dropping some. Of over 150,000 clones listed, 75% to 90% are singletons. Germline loops: CDR1 SGHVS, CDR2 FQNEAQ. This CDR3 is 13 amino acids long. Trimming took 1 base from V and 5 from J, leaving 5 bases between them. This TCR was sampled from a man aged 45-65 years in good health and CMV-seronegative. Sample: PBMCs. The genes are TRBV7-8 and TRBJ2-2; D ambiguous. As DNA, the CDR3 is TGTGCCAGCAGCTTAGGTCAGACCGGGGAGCTGTTTTTT. It is translated as CASSLGQTGELFF.